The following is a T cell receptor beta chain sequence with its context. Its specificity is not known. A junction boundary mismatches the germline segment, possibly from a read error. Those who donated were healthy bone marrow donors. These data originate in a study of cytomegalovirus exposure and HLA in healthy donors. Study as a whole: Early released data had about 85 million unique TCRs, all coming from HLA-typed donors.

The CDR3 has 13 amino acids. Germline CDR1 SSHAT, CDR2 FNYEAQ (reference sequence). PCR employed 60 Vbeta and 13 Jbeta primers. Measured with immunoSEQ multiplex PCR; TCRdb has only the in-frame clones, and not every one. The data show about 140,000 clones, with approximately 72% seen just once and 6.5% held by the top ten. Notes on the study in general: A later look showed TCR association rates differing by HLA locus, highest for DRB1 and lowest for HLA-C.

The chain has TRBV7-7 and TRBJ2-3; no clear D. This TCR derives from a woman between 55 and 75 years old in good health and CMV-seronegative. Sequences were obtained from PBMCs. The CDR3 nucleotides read TGTGCTAGCAGCCCCCAGGGCACAGATACGCAGTATTTT. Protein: CASSPQGTDTQYF.